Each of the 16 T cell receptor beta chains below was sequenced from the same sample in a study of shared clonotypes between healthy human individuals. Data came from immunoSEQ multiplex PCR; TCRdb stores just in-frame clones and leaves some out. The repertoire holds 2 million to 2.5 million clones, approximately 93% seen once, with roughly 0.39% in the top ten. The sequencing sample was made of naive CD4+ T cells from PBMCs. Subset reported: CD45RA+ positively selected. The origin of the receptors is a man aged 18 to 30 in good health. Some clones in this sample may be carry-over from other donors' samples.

The CDR3, as DNA: TGTGCCTGGAGCGGGACAGGGGAGGGCGAGCAGTACTTC. Amino acid sequence: CAWSGTGEGEQYF. The V gene is TRBV30, the J gene TRBJ2-7; TRBD1 matches at 10 bases. J lost 6 bases, V lost 3 bases, and 5 bases had no gene match. CDR1 GTSNPN and CDR2 SVGIG come from the germline V gene (reference sequence). This CDR3 is built from 13 residues.

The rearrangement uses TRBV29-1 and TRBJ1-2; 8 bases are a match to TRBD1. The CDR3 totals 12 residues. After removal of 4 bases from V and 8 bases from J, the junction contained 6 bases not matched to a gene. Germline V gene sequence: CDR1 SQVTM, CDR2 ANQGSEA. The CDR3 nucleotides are TGCAGCGTTGGGACAGGGACGCTCGGCTACACCTTC. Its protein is CSVGTGTLGYTF.

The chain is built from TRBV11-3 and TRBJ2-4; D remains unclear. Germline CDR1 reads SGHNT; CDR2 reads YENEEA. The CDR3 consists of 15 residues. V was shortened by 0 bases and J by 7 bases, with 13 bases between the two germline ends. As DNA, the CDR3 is TGTGCCAGCAGCTTAGATAGATTCGGATCGAACATTCAGTACTTC. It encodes CASSLDRFGSNIQYF.

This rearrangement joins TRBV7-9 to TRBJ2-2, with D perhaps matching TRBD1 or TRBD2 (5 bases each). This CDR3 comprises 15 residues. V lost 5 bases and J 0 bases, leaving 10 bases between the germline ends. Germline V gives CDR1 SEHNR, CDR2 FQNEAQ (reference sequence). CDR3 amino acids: CASSNRDANTGELFF. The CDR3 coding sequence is TGTGCCAGCAGCAACCGGGACGCGAACACCGGGGAGCTGTTTTTT.

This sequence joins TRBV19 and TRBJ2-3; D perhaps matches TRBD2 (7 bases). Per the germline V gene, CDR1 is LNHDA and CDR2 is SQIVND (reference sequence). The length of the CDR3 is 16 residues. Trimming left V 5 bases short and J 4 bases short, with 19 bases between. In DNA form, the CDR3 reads TGTGCCAGTAGTGTACAACCGGGGGGCTCTGCAGATACGCAGTATTTT. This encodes CASSVQPGGSADTQYF.

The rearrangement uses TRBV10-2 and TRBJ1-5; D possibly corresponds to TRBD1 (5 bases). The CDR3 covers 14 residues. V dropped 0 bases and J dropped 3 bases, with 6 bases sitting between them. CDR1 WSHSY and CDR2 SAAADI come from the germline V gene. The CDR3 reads CASSESGVNQPQHF. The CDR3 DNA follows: TGCGCCAGCAGTGAGTCAGGGGTCAATCAGCCCCAGCATTTT.

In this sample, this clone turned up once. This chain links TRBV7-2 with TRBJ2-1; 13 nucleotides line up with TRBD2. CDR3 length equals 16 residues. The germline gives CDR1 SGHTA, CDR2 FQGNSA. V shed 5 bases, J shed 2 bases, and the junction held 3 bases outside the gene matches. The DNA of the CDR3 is TGTGCCAGCAGCCTGACTAGCGGGAGGACCTACAATGAGCAGTTCTTC. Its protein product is CASSLTSGRTYNEQFF.

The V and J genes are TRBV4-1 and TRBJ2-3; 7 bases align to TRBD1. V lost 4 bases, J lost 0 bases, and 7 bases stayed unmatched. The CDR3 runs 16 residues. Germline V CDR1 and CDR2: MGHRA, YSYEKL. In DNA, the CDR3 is TGCGCCAGCAGCCGACAGGGACCCCCTAGCACAGATACGCAGTATTTT. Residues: CASSRQGPPSTDTQYF.

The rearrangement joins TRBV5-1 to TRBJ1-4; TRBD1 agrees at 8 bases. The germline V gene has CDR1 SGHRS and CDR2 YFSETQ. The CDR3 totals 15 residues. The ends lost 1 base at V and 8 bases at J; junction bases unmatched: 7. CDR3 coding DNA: TGCGCCAGCAGCTTGTCGACAGGGGCAGAAGAAAAACTGTTTTTT. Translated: CASSLSTGAEEKLFF.

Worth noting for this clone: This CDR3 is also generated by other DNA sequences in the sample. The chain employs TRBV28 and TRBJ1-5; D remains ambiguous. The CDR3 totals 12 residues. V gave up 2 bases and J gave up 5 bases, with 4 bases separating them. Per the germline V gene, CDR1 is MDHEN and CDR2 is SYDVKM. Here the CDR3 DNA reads TGTGCCAGCAGTTTAAGGCATCAGCCCCAGCATTTT. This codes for CASSLRHQPQHF.

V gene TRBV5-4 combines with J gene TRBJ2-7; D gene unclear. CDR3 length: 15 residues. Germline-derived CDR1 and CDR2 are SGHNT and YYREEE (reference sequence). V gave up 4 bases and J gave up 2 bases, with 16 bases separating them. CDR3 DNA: TGTGCCAGCAGCGCCCGGTCAAATAGTCCCTACGAGCAGTACTTC. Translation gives CASSARSNSPYEQYF.

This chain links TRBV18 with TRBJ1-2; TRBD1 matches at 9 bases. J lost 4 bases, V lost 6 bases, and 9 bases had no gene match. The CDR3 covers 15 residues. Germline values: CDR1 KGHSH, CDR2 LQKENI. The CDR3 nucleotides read TGTGCCAGCTCGCCCGACAGGGGGGCCACCTATGGCTACACCTTC. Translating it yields CASSPDRGATYGYTF. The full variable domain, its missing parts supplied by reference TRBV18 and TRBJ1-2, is NAGVMQNPRHLVRRRGQEARLRCSPMKGHSHVYWYRQLPEEGLKFMVYLQKENIIDESGMPKERFSAEFPKEGPSILRIQQVVRGDSAAYFCASSPDRGATYGYTFGSGTRLTVV.

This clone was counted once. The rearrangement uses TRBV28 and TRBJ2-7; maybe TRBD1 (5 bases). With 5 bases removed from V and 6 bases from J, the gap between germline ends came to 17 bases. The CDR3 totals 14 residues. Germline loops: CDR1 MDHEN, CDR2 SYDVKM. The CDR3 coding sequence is TGTGCCAGCAGTGAGAACAGGAGCCCATCCGAGCAGTACTTC. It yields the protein CASSENRSPSEQYF.

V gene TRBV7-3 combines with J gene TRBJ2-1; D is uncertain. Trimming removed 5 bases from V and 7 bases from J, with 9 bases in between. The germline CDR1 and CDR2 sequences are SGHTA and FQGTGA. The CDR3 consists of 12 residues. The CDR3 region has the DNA TGTGCCAGCAGCGGCACAACGAATGAGCAGTTCTTC. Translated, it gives CASSGTTNEQFF.

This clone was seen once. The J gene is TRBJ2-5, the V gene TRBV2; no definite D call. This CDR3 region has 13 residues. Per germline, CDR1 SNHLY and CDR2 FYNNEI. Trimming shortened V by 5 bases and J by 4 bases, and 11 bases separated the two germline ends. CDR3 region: CASSTYTRETQYF. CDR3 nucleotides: TGTGCCAGCAGTACTTACACGAGAGAGACCCAGTACTTC.

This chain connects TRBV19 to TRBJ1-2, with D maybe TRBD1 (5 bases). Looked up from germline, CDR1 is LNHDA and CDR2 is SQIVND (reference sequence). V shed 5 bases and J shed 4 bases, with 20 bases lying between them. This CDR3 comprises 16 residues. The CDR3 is CASSSTRVPGSYGYTF. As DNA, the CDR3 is TGTGCCAGTAGTTCAACCCGGGTCCCAGGGAGCTATGGCTACACCTTC.